Presented here are 14 T cell receptor beta chains from one specimen sequenced in a study of T-cell memory formation after mild COVID-19. TCRdb ran MiXCR on the 5' RACE reads and lists one entry per CDR3 protein. The sample shows about 58,000 distinct CDR3 sequences, about a quarter of them seen only once. Sequencing input: PBMCs or a T cell subset sorted from them (not recorded which). Source of these receptors: a man between 18 and 29 years old who had mild COVID-19 (a few samples of this study predate the infection). Cell type and time point are not known.

In its sample, this clonotype was seen a few times. V is TRBV7-9 and J is TRBJ2-1; D unclear. Trimming shortened V by 5 bases and J by 1 base, and 18 bases separated the two germline ends. The length of the CDR3 is 17 residues. Germline CDR1 reads SEHNR; CDR2 reads FQNEAQ (reference sequence). The CDR3 DNA sequence: TGTGCCAGCAGCCCTAGTACCTTCGTTGGGTCCTACAATGAGCAGTTCTTC. Translation gives CASSPSTFVGSYNEQFF.

The chain combines TRBV4-3 with TRBJ2-1, with 11 bases lining up with TRBD2. The germline V gene encodes CDR1 LGHNA and CDR2 YSLEER. The CDR3 consists of 17 residues. With V trimmed by 0 bases and J by 7 bases, 8 bases remained unmatched. The CDR3 DNA reads TGCGCCAGCAGCCAAGATATAGCGGGGGGGCCTATGAATGAGCAGTTCTTC. Protein product: CASSQDIAGGPMNEQFF.

The gene calls are TRBV20-1 and TRBJ2-7; D remains ambiguous. Germline lookup yields CDR1 DFQATT and CDR2 SNEGSKA (reference sequence). The CDR3 is 13 amino acids. V dropped 4 bases and J dropped 0 bases, with 10 bases sitting between them. The CDR3: CSAKDQSSYEQYV. CDR3 DNA sequence: TGCAGTGCTAAGGACCAGAGCTCCTACGAGCAGTACGTC.

Only a few counts were recorded for this clonotype. The chain combines TRBV12-3 or TRBV12-4 with TRBJ2-1; 10 bases align to TRBD2. The CDR3 spans 16 residues. J gave up 10 bases and V 6 bases, and 15 bases lay outside the gene matches. The CDR3 sequence: CASSALSGGALLEQFF. The CDR3 nucleotides are TGTGCCAGCAGCGCTTTAAGCGGGGGGGCACTCTTAGAGCAGTTCTTC.

This clonotype was seen only a few times. V and J are TRBV12-3 or TRBV12-4 and TRBJ1-2; a possible D gene is TRBD1 (5 bases). The CDR3 sequence is 15 residues long. The V and J ends lost 0 bases and 4 bases respectively, with 12 bases between them. The CDR3 is CASSLAYGGGYGYTF. The CDR3 DNA follows: TGTGCCAGCAGTTTAGCGTACGGGGGTGGCTATGGCTACACCTTC.

The table lists this clonotype with a few counts. The chain employs TRBV7-8 and TRBJ2-1; 9 nucleotides agree with TRBD2. Unmatched junction bases numbered 11, after V lost 1 base and J lost 1 base. Germline lookup yields CDR1 SGHVS and CDR2 FQNEAQ. This CDR3 is 19 amino acids long. The CDR3 DNA sequence: TGTGCCAGCAGCTTAGGTGGGGAGCTAGCGGGGCCATCCTACAATGAGCAGTTCTTC. Its translation: CASSLGGELAGPSYNEQFF.

V is TRBV18 and J is TRBJ1-5; D uncertain. Per germline, CDR1 KGHSH and CDR2 LQKENI. Trimming took 3 bases from V and 0 from J, leaving 9 bases between them. This CDR3 spans 15 amino acids. The CDR3 nucleotides read TGTGCCAGCTCACCCTCGGACGGTAGCAATCAGCCCCAGCATTTT. It is translated as CASSPSDGSNQPQHF. The full variable domain, completed using reference TRBV18 and TRBJ1-5, is NAGVMQNPRHLVRRRGQEARLRCSPMKGHSHVYWYRQLPEEGLKFMVYLQKENIIDESGMPKERFSAEFPKEGPSILRIQQVVRGDSAAYFCASSPSDGSNQPQHFGDGTRLSIL.

This clonotype was seen more than once but under ten times. This rearrangement joins TRBV12-3 or TRBV12-4 to TRBJ2-1, with D unresolved. V was trimmed by 4 bases and J by 9 bases, leaving 10 bases between them. This CDR3 comprises 12 residues. The CDR3 DNA sequence: TGTGCCAGCAGTTCCCAGCGATTTGAGCAGTTCTTC. Residues: CASSSQRFEQFF.

This clonotype was counted between two and nine times. The chain has TRBV29-1 and TRBJ2-5, with 9 bases matching TRBD1. The CDR3 runs to 13 residues. Trimming took 7 bases from V and 2 from J; bases not matched to a gene: 5. Germline CDR1 SQVTM, CDR2 ANQGSEA. The CDR3 region is CSAYRGRQETQYF. The CDR3 bases are TGCAGCGCCTACAGGGGGCGGCAAGAGACCCAGTACTTC. Full variable domain (rest looked up from reference TRBV29-1 and TRBJ2-5): SAVISQKPSRDICQRGTSLTIQCQVDSQVTMMFWYRQQPGQSLTLIATANQGSEATYESGFVIDKFPISRPNLTFSTLTVSNMSPEDSSIYLCSAYRGRQETQYFGPGTRLLVL.

In this sample, this clonotype turned up a few times. This chain connects TRBV7-2 to TRBJ2-3; no definite D call. The V end lost 2 bases, the J end lost 3 bases, and 21 bases lay between the germline ends. The CDR3 is 18 residues long. Germline CDR1 reads SGHTA; CDR2 reads FQGNSA. CDR3 residues: CASSLTRQARGSTDTQYF. In nucleotides, the CDR3 is TGTGCCAGCAGCTTAACTCGCCAAGCCCGAGGTAGTACAGATACGCAGTATTTT.

Only a few counts were recorded for this clonotype. The chain uses TRBV4-2 and TRBJ1-1, with no clear D. The germline gives CDR1 LGHNA, CDR2 YNFKEQ. Trimming shortened V by 0 bases and J by 0 bases, and 11 bases separated the two germline ends. This CDR3 is built from 16 residues. The CDR3 bases are TGTGCCAGCAGCCAAGATCTAGGGCTGATGAACACTGAAGCTTTCTTT. Translation gives CASSQDLGLMNTEAFF.

Only a few counts were recorded for this clonotype. The V and J genes are TRBV5-1 and TRBJ2-5, with a tentative D call TRBD1 (6 bases). Trimming cost V 4 bases and J 4 bases, with 14 bases left between them. In germline, CDR1 is SGHRS, CDR2 YFSETQ. The CDR3 length is 14 residues. The CDR3 reads CASSQLGRGETQYF. CDR3 sequence (DNA): TGCGCCAGCAGCCAACTAGGCAGGGGAGAGACCCAGTACTTC.

This clonotype was observed many times. V usage is TRBV5-6 and J usage is TRBJ2-2, with TRBD1 matching 8 bases. The CDR3 has 16 residues. With 4 bases clipped from V and 0 bases from J, the junction kept 5 bases outside the gene matches. The germline V gene encodes CDR1 SGHDT and CDR2 YYEEEE. The DNA of the CDR3 is TGTGCCAGCAGCCCGGTGGACAGGGCGAACACCGGGGAGCTGTTTTTT. Its protein product is CASSPVDRANTGELFF.

The chain employs TRBV5-4 and TRBJ2-3; D remains unclear. Germline CDR1 SGHNT, CDR2 YYREEE (reference sequence). This CDR3 has 13 amino acids. Trimming stripped 0 bases from V and 2 bases from J, with 4 bases between. The CDR3 DNA reads TGTGCCAGCAGCTTGGAGCACACAGATACGCAGTATTTT. Protein: CASSLEHTDTQYF. Full variable domain (remainder filled in from reference TRBV5-4 and TRBJ2-3): ETGVTQSPTHLIKTRGQQVTLRCSSQSGHNTVSWYQQALGQGPQFIFQYYREEENGRGNFPPRFSGLQFPNYSSELNVNALELDDSALYLCASSLEHTDTQYFGPGTRLTVL.